Shown below are 4 T cell receptor beta chains from a single sample sequenced in a study of T cell changes during pregnancy in multiple sclerosis. Profiled with immunoSEQ multiplex PCR; TCRdb holds only in-frame clones, not every one. This repertoire shows roughly 30,000 clones, just over 90% found once; its top ten account for roughly 0.4%. The material was CD4+ T cells from peripheral blood mononuclear cells, obtained in the second trimester of pregnancy. These receptors were collected from a female donor with multiple sclerosis, enrolled in a pregnancy study.

The chain joins TRBV28 to TRBJ1-5; weak D call: TRBD1 (6 bases). Germline V gene data show CDR1 as MDHEN and CDR2 as SYDVKM. Trimming took off 7 bases at V and 7 bases at J, with 17 bases between the two ends. This CDR3 has 14 residues. CDR3 residues: CASTPSGVGQPQHF. DNA of the CDR3: TGTGCCAGCACTCCCTCAGGGGTTGGGCAGCCCCAGCATTTT.

This chain connects TRBV5-1 to TRBJ2-7, with TRBD2 matching over 12 bases. Trimming at V came to 2 bases and at J to 5 bases, leaving 8 bases not matched to a gene. This CDR3 region has 16 residues. Germline V lookup: CDR1 SGHRS, CDR2 YFSETQ. CDR3 sequence reads: CASSFLAGGRGDEQYF. In DNA, the CDR3 is TGCGCCAGCAGCTTTCTAGCGGGAGGGCGAGGAGACGAGCAGTACTTC.

The rearrangement uses TRBV11-2 and TRBJ2-5; unclear D gene. There are 15 residues in the CDR3. V shed 1 base and J shed 2 bases, with 11 bases lying between them. The V gene's germline CDR1 is SGHAT and CDR2 FQNNGV. The CDR3 protein is CASSLVFTLQETQYF. The CDR3 bases are TGTGCCAGCAGCTTAGTGTTCACACTACAAGAGACCCAGTACTTC.

The J gene is TRBJ2-7, the V gene TRBV5-1; 7 nucleotides match TRBD1. V was clipped by 0 bases and J by 12 bases; unmatched bases: 9. The germline CDR1 and CDR2 sequences are SGHRS and YFSETQ. The CDR3 spans 13 residues. The CDR3 here is CASSLGQGLNPYF. DNA of the CDR3: TGCGCCAGCAGCTTGGGACAGGGATTGAATCCGTACTTC.